The source of this TCR beta chain is a study of cytomegalovirus exposure and HLA in healthy donors. As concerns this clone: Antigen specificity is unknown.

From the roughly 110-subject validation cohort, which was separate from the approximately 700-subject first cohort, the donors were drawn. The study's findings and limits: Cytomegalovirus status was reportedly diagnosed by the classifier with high specificity and sensitivity. In vitro data verified a few CMV-associated chains as specific for CMV antigens. The study designated around 150 TCR beta chains cytomegalovirus-associated.

The table came from immunoSEQ multiplex PCR; TCRdb's copy has only in-frame clones and leaves some out. Among 140,000 or so clones listed, more than 85% were seen once. The specimen sequenced was PBMCs. The sequence was collected from a man aged 18 to 35 in good health and CMV-seronegative.

Here the CDR3 DNA reads TGTGCCAGCAGCTTTAGTCTTGTCGGAAACACCATATATTTT. It specifies CASSFSLVGNTIYF. The V call is TRBV5-5, the J call TRBJ1-3; D is unresolved. Per the germline V gene, CDR1 is SGHKS and CDR2 is YYEKEE (reference sequence). The CDR3 totals 14 residues. Between the trimmed V and J ends, which lost 2 bases and 4 bases, there was a span of 10 bases.